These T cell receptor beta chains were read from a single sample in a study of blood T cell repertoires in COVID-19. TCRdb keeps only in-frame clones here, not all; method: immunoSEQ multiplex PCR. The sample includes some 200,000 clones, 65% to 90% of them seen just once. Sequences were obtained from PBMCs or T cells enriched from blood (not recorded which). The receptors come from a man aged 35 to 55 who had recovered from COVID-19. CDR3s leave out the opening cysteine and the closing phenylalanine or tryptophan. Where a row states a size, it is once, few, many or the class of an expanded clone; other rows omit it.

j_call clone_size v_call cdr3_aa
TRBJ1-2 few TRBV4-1 ASSQGSGTGSYYGYT
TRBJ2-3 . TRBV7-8 ASSYTTSGRGADTQY
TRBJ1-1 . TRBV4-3 ASSQRAATGGEAF
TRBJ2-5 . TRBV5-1 ASSPNVMAGQETQY
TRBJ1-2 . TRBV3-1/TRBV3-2 ASSQGGGSYGYT
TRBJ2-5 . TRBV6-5 ASSYGTGEETQY
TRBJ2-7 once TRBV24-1 ATSGTGEEQY
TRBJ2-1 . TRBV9 ASSAGGGSYNEQF
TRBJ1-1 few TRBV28 ASSLMTGNTEAF
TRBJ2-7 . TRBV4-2 ASSQAASGALYEQY
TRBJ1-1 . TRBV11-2 ASSLGTGGREAF
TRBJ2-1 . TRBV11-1 ASRLAGGPLNEQF
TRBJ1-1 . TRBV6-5 ASWTAMNTEAF
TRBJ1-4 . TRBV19 ASMGPAGAVGEKLF
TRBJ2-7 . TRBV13 ASSLSGLAGGREQY
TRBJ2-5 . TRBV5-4 ASSLGGYQETQY
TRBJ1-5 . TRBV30 AWSLTGGQPQH
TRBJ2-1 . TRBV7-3 ASSATSGSYNEQF
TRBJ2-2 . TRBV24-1 ATSDLIGDTGELF
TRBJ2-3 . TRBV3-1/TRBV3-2 ASSRGQSTDTQY
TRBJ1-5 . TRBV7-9 AVTDNNQPQH
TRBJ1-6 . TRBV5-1 ASSVGLGEGSPLH
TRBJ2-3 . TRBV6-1 ASSQGGLAGPDTQY
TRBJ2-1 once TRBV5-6 ASSLLASGSDEQF
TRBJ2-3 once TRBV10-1 ASSPTSGPTDTQY
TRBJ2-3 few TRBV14 ASSQTGDTQY
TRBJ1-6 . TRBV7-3 ASSKQGNSYNSPLH
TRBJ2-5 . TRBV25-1 ASSVREGGETQY
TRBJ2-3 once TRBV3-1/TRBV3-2 ASTSNDGRATDTQY
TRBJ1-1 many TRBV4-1 ASSRDLIRTVLNTEAF
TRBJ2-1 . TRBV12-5 ASGLGQGGLDEQF
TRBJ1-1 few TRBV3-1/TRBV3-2 ATTDHGQATEAF
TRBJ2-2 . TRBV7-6 ASSLGSGLGGELF
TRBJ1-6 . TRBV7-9 ASSREDRDAN
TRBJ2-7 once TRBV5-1 ASSLKGYEQY
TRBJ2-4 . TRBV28 ASSLYAGGVNIQY
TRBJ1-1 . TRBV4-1 ASSLRTDEAF
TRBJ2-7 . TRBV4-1 ASSQGALRRERGNEQY
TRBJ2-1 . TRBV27 ASRTRTSGSYEQF
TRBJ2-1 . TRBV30 AWREYYNEQF
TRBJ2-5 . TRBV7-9 ASSPRTSGRAGETQY
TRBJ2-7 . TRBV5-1 ASSPPRSEGASEQY
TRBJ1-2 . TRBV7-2 ASSLGQGPNYGYT
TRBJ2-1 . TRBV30 AWGGTRLPI
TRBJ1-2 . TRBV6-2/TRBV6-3 ASSQHPTANNYT
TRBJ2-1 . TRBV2 ASILRPGWDEQF